These T cell receptor beta chains were read from a single sample in a study of blood T cell repertoires in COVID-19. Produced via immunoSEQ multiplex PCR; TCRdb's table is partial and in-frame only. The profile covers over 250,000 clones, with approximately 90% appearing a single time and 6% to 8% taken by the ten largest. Specimen: peripheral blood. Receptors originate from a woman aged 45-60 years with COVID-19, enrolled during active disease. Both conserved end residues are part of each CDR3. A D gene is named only where the DNA matches it firmly. The size field is filled for only some rows; it gives once, few, many or a size class.

d_call	v_call	j_call	clone_size	cdr3_aa	cdr3_nt
NA	TRBV4-1	TRBJ1-1	NA	CASSQSPEMNTEAFF	TGCGCCAGCAGCCAGTCCCCAGAAATGAACACTGAAGCTTTCTTT
NA	TRBV19	TRBJ1-5	few	CASTDSGTHNQPQHF	TGTGCCAGTACCGACTCAGGGACACATAATCAGCCCCAGCATTTT
NA	TRBV11-3	TRBJ2-1	NA	CASSQAEYNEQFF	TGTGCCAGCAGCCAGGCAGAATACAATGAGCAGTTCTTC
NA	TRBV20-1	TRBJ1-5	NA	CSAQGNQPQHF	TGCAGTGCTCAGGGGAATCAGCCCCAGCATTTT
NA	TRBV30	TRBJ1-1	NA	CAWLGTEGEAFF	TGTGCCTGGCTCGGTACGGAGGGTGAAGCTTTCTTT
TRBD1	TRBV5-4	TRBJ2-5	once	CASRNGQGTEKTQYF	TGTGCCAGCAGAAATGGACAGGGGACGGAGAAGACCCAGTACTTC
NA	TRBV6-2/TRBV6-3	TRBJ2-1	NA	CASSYSALVNEQFF	TGTGCCAGCAGTTACTCAGCCCTTGTTAATGAGCAGTTCTTC
NA	TRBV10-1	TRBJ2-5	NA	CASSESEIRVSETQYF	TGCGCCAGCAGTGAGTCCGAAATCAGGGTATCCGAGACCCAGTACTTC
TRBD1	TRBV9	TRBJ1-1	NA	CASSRGQDTEAFF	TGTGCCAGCAGCCGTGGACAGGACACTGAAGCTTTCTTT
NA	TRBV30	TRBJ2-1	NA	CAWRDTNEQFF	TGTGCCTGGAGGGACACCAATGAGCAGTTCTTC
TRBD2	TRBV7-7	TRBJ2-5	NA	CASSLSRTSGETQYF	TGTGCCAGCAGCCTCTCAAGGACTAGTGGAGAGACCCAGTACTTC
TRBD1	TRBV3-1/TRBV3-2	TRBJ1-5	NA	CASSQAGQGSNQPQHF	TGTGCCAGCAGCCAAGCCGGACAGGGCAGCAATCAGCCCCAGCATTTT
NA	TRBV11-1	TRBJ2-7	NA	CASSSKGYEQYF	TGTGCCAGCAGCTCCAAGGGGTACGAGCAGTACTTC
TRBD2	TRBV5-1	TRBJ2-1	NA	CASSFLAGGNEQFF	TGCGCCAGCAGCTTCCTAGCGGGAGGGAATGAGCAGTTCTTC
NA	TRBV19	TRBJ1-1	NA	CASRELGVEAFF	TGTGCCAGTAGGGAATTGGGAGTTGAAGCTTTCTTT
TRBD2	TRBV7-9	TRBJ2-7	NA	CASSPGEGRYEQYF	TGTGCCAGCAGCCCGGGGGAGGGCCGTTACGAGCAGTACTTC
NA	TRBV30	TRBJ1-2	NA	CAWIPGGKSHYGYTF	TGTGCCTGGATCCCCGGCGGGAAGAGCCACTATGGCTACACCTTC
TRBD1	TRBV27	TRBJ2-5	NA	CASSPFRGRGNIETQYF	TGTGCCAGCAGTCCGTTCAGGGGGCGCGGGAATATTGAGACCCAGTACTTC
TRBD2	TRBV24-1	TRBJ2-2	NA	CATSDSTGTTNTGELFF	TGTGCCACCAGTGATTCAACCGGGACTACAAACACCGGGGAGCTGTTTTTT
NA	TRBV12-3/TRBV12-4	TRBJ2-1	NA	CASSFSYSEQFF	TGTGCCAGCAGTTTCTCGTACAGTGAGCAGTTCTTC
TRBD2	TRBV18	TRBJ2-7	NA	CASSDSGRAGYEQYF	TGTGCCAGCTCAGATAGCGGGAGGGCCGGGTACGAGCAGTACTTC
TRBD2	TRBV5-8	TRBJ2-1	NA	CASSFRTSGSNEQFF	TGTGCCAGCAGCTTCCGGACTAGCGGGAGCAATGAGCAGTTCTTC
TRBD2	TRBV18	TRBJ2-1	NA	CASSLKGRAGDEQFF	TGTGCCAGCTCCCTCAAAGGGAGGGCCGGGGATGAGCAGTTCTTC
TRBD1	TRBV5-1	TRBJ2-7	NA	CASSWDRGSYEQYF	TGCGCCAGCAGCTGGGACAGGGGATCCTACGAGCAGTACTTC
NA	TRBV11-2	TRBJ1-1	NA	CASSFTPRGQQGPGAFF	TGTGCCAGCAGCTTTACGCCGCGGGGTCAGCAAGGACCCGGAGCTTTCTTT